The clone carrying this T cell receptor beta chain was detected only a few times. Its matching antigen is unknown. This specimen comes from a study of response to subunit inactivated influenza vaccine. General study findings and limits: Each seasonal flu vaccination may recruit only limited new T cells, authors suggested.

CDR3 length: 18 residues. Trimming took 4 bases from V and 4 from J; bases not matched to a gene: 8. Germline assignment: CDR1 LGHNA and CDR2 YNFKEQ. TCRdb analysed the RT-PCR reads with MiXCR anew, one entry per CDR3 protein. The sample contains 650,000 to 800,000 distinct CDR3 sequences, approximately 17% of which appear only once. This specimen consisted of PBMCs from blood, obtained roughly 5 days after vaccination. This chain uses TRBV4-2 with TRBJ2-1, with 15 bases matching TRBD2. The receptor was derived from a man aged 45 to 65 who received an inactivated influenza vaccine. The CDR3: CASSPTGLAGGLYNEQFF. Written as DNA, the CDR3 is TGTGCCAGCAGCCCTACCGGACTAGCGGGGGGGCTTTACAATGAGCAGTTCTTC.